These 29 T cell receptor beta chains came from one sample sequenced in a study of T cell responses to AZD1222 COVID-19 vaccine. This table comes from immunoSEQ multiplex PCR, and its TCRdb copy is limited to in-frame clones, with some not included. The repertoire holds 35,000 to 50,000 clones, approximately 89% seen once, with just under 25% in the top ten. The source was peripheral blood, collected 28 days after the second AZD1222 dose. All receptors come from an adult who received the AZD1222 COVID-19 vaccine.

The chain couples TRBV6-5 to TRBJ2-1; no reliable D call. With 0 bases removed from V and 6 bases from J, the gap between germline ends came to 15 bases. This CDR3 is 16 amino acids long. Germline V gene sequence: CDR1 MNHEY, CDR2 SVGAGI. CDR3 DNA: TGTGCCAGCAGTTACTCGGGTCCAGGTAGTGGCAATGAGCAGTTCTTC. Amino acids: CASSYSGPGSGNEQFF.

The chain combines TRBV9 with TRBJ1-3, with D uncertain. The V and J ends lost 5 bases and 0 bases respectively, with 9 bases between them. The germline V gene encodes CDR1 SGDLS and CDR2 YYNGEE. The CDR3 consists of 14 residues. CDR3 in amino acids: CASRPFSSGNTIYF. The DNA for the CDR3 is TGTGCCAGCAGACCCTTCAGCTCTGGAAACACCATATATTTT.

The chain is built from TRBV5-8 and TRBJ1-6; D unclear. This CDR3 spans 12 amino acids. V lost 2 bases and J 3 bases, leaving 0 bases between the germline ends. Germline CDR1 is SGHTS and CDR2 is YDEGEE. In DNA, the CDR3 is TGTGCCAGCAGCTTCTATAATTCACCCCTCCACTTT. Protein: CASSFYNSPLHF.

The CDR3 here is CASSNPREGRGWTQYF. In DNA, the CDR3 is TGCGCCAGCAGCAACCCCCGTGAGGGGAGAGGATGGACCCAGTACTTC. The chain carries TRBV5-1 and TRBJ2-5; D could derive from TRBD1 or TRBD2 (5 bases each). CDR3 length equals 16 residues. Germline CDR1 reads SGHRS; CDR2 reads YFSETQ. Trimming took 4 bases from V and 7 from J, leaving 23 bases between them.

This clone was recorded only once. The chain joins TRBV3-1 (or the pseudogene TRBV3-2) to TRBJ2-7; possible D gene TRBD1, 6 bases. Germline CDR1 reads LGHDT; CDR2 reads YNNKEL (reference sequence). V lost 3 bases to trimming and J lost 6 bases, with 12 bases between them. The CDR3 is 13 residues long. The CDR3 bases are TGTGCCAGCAGCCATAAAACAGGGCTCGAGCAGTACTTC. It specifies CASSHKTGLEQYF.

V usage is TRBV28 and J usage is TRBJ1-1; D is uncertain. CDR3 length: 14 amino acids. CDR1 is MDHEN and CDR2 is SYDVKM in the germline V gene. V dropped 2 bases and J dropped 5 bases, with 12 bases sitting between them. The DNA of the CDR3 is TGTGCCAGCAGTTTAGCCCTCCGTGGGACTGAAGCTTTCTTT. This sequence encodes CASSLALRGTEAFF.

The chain links TRBV7-9 to TRBJ1-4; 10 positions agree with TRBD1. Germline lookup yields CDR1 SEHNR and CDR2 FQNEAQ (reference sequence). The CDR3 sequence is 14 residues long. After removal of 4 bases from V and 10 bases from J, the junction contained 6 bases not matched to a gene. CDR3 residues: CASSSRDRGPKLFF. The CDR3 nucleotides read TGTGCCAGCAGCTCGAGGGACAGGGGCCCAAAACTGTTTTTT.

The V call is TRBV4-2, the J call TRBJ1-6; D ambiguous. CDR3 length: 15 residues. Trimming stripped 4 bases from V and 6 bases from J, with 13 bases between. Germline V gives CDR1 LGHNA, CDR2 YNFKEQ. In DNA, the CDR3 is TGTGCCAGCAGCCCCACGAATCAACCTAATTCACCCCTCCACTTT. Its translation: CASSPTNQPNSPLHF.

The V call is TRBV5-6, the J call TRBJ2-1, with TRBD1 matching 11 bases. CDR3 length: 15 amino acids. Germline values: CDR1 SGHDT, CDR2 YYEEEE. With V trimmed by 4 bases and J by 2 bases, 2 bases remained unmatched. The CDR3 sequence is CASSRDRGTYNEQFF. CDR3 bases: TGTGCCAGCAGCCGGGACAGGGGGACCTACAATGAGCAGTTCTTC.

V is TRBV5-6 and J is TRBJ1-2; TRBD1 is a possible D gene (6 bases). Germline V gene sequence: CDR1 SGHDT, CDR2 YYEEEE. V was shortened by 1 base and J by 4 bases, with 11 bases between the two germline ends. CDR3 length equals 14 residues. CDR3 coding DNA: TGTGCCAGCAGCTTGTGGGGAGGGGGCTATGGCTACACCTTC. Protein product: CASSLWGGGYGYTF.

The genes are TRBV27 and TRBJ2-7; 9 bases match TRBD1. Germline V CDR1 and CDR2: MNHEY, SMNVEV (reference sequence). CDR3 size: 13 residues. With V trimmed by 3 bases and J by 5 bases, 2 bases remained unmatched. This CDR3 is CASSLWTGDEQYF. The CDR3 DNA reads TGTGCCAGCAGTTTGTGGACAGGGGACGAGCAGTACTTC.

V gene TRBV6-5 combines with J gene TRBJ2-2, with 12 bases lining up with TRBD2. The CDR3 is 14 residues long. V lost 8 bases and J lost 7; bases outside the gene matches: 5. Germline-derived CDR1 and CDR2 are MNHEY and SVGAGI. The CDR3 reads CASETSGGGGELFF. CDR3 coding DNA: TGTGCCAGCGAGACTAGCGGGGGTGGCGGGGAGCTGTTTTTT.

The V call is TRBV5-4, the J call TRBJ2-5; TRBD2 agrees at 8 bases. This CDR3 spans 15 amino acids. With V trimmed by 1 base and J by 1 base, 3 bases remained unmatched. In germline, CDR1 is SGHNT, CDR2 YYREEE (reference sequence). The CDR3 protein is CASSLNSGAQETQYF. In nucleotides, the CDR3 is TGTGCCAGCAGCTTGAATAGCGGGGCCCAAGAGACCCAGTACTTC.

The chain joins TRBV11-2 to TRBJ2-3; TRBD2 agrees at 8 bases. With 5 bases clipped from V and 6 bases from J, the junction kept 13 bases outside the gene matches. Germline values: CDR1 SGHAT, CDR2 FQNNGV. CDR3 length: 16 amino acids. CDR3 DNA sequence: TGTGCCAGCAGCCCTGGACTAGCTGGACCCCGCGATACGCAGTATTTT. Its protein is CASSPGLAGPRDTQYF.

V and J are TRBV6-6 and TRBJ1-1; D not certain. This CDR3 is built from 13 residues. The germline CDR1 and CDR2 sequences are MNHNY and SVGAGI (reference sequence). V was shortened by 6 bases and J by 8 bases, with 16 bases between the two germline ends. The CDR3 spells CASSPNLYPEAFF. The CDR3 coding sequence is TGTGCCAGCAGCCCGAACTTGTACCCCGAAGCTTTCTTT.

The V and J genes are TRBV30 and TRBJ2-7; D gene unclear. The V gene's germline CDR1 is GTSNPN and CDR2 SVGIG (reference sequence). V lost 3 bases, J lost 3 bases, and 9 bases lay in between. The CDR3 contains 12 residues. CDR3 DNA sequence: TGTGCCTGGAGCGCTGTAGGCTACGAGCAGTACTTC. Translating gives CAWSAVGYEQYF.

This clone has a single count. V is TRBV10-1 and J is TRBJ1-3, with 7 bases matching TRBD1. Germline lookup yields CDR1 WNHNN and CDR2 SYGVQD (reference sequence). The CDR3 totals 15 residues. The junction had 9 bases not matched to a gene; V was cut back by 7 bases and J by 3 bases. In DNA form, the CDR3 reads TGCGCCAGCAAGAACCGGGACAGCCGTGGAAACACCATATATTTT. Its translation: CASKNRDSRGNTIYF.

This clone is a singleton in its sample. The chain uses TRBV5-1 and TRBJ2-6; no firm D call. Germline V gene lookup returns CDR1 SGHRS and CDR2 YFSETQ. V dropped 4 bases and J dropped 0 bases, with 5 bases sitting between them. The CDR3 extends over 14 amino acids. The CDR3 nucleotides are TGCGCCAGCAGCAGCAGCTCTGGGGCCAACGTCCTGACTTTC. Amino acid sequence: CASSSSSGANVLTF. The full variable domain, with the rest looked up from reference TRBV5-1 and TRBJ2-6, is KAGVTQTPRYLIKTRGQQVTLSCSPISGHRSVSWYQQTPGQGLQFLFEYFSETQRNKGNFPGRFSGRQFSNSRSEMNVSTLELGDSALYLCASSSSSGANVLTFGAGSRLTVL.

The rearrangement uses TRBV30 and TRBJ2-7; D is uncertain. The CDR3 consists of 8 residues. V dropped 5 bases and J dropped 4 bases, with 0 bases sitting between them. The V gene's germline CDR1 is GTSNPN and CDR2 SVGIG (reference sequence). The CDR3 nucleotides read TGTGCCTGGTACGAGCAGTACTTC. Protein: CAWYEQYF.

V usage is TRBV6-2 or TRBV6-3 and J usage is TRBJ2-2; no clear D gene. CDR1 is MNHEY and CDR2 is SVGEGT in the germline V gene. CDR3 length: 14 amino acids. Trimming left V 2 bases short and J 0 bases short, with 4 bases between. CDR3 bases: TGTGCCAGCAGTTACCTGACGAACACCGGGGAGCTGTTTTTT. It specifies CASSYLTNTGELFF.

This chain connects TRBV27 to TRBJ1-6, with D possibly being TRBD1 (5 bases). This CDR3 has 16 residues. Germline V gives CDR1 MNHEY, CDR2 SMNVEV (reference sequence). The germline V and J ends were trimmed by 5 bases and 3 bases, with 14 bases remaining between them. The CDR3 sequence: CASSGSRQLYNSPLHF. The CDR3 region has the DNA TGTGCCAGCAGTGGGAGCCGACAGCTCTATAATTCACCCCTCCACTTT.

The V call is TRBV19, the J call TRBJ2-7, with 8 bases lining up with TRBD2. The length of the CDR3 is 16 residues. The V and J ends lost 1 base and 4 bases, in that order; junction bases with no gene match: 9. The germline gives CDR1 LNHDA, CDR2 SQIVND (reference sequence). The DNA for the CDR3 is TGTGCCAGTAGTATAGCGGGACTAGATCAAGGGTACGAGCAGTACTTC. It encodes CASSIAGLDQGYEQYF.

The chain joins TRBV7-9 to TRBJ2-2; 7 bases are shared with TRBD1. The germline CDR1 and CDR2 sequences are SEHNR and FQNEAQ (reference sequence). CDR3 length equals 15 residues. The trim removed 3 bases at V and 5 bases at J, leaving 6 bases unmatched. This CDR3 is CASSFRQGRTGELFF. The CDR3 nucleotides read TGTGCCAGCAGCTTCAGACAGGGTAGGACCGGGGAGCTGTTTTTT.

The J gene is TRBJ2-7, the V gene TRBV3-1 (or the pseudogene TRBV3-2), with 9 bases aligning to TRBD2. Trimming removed 1 base from V and 1 base from J; junction bases left unmatched: 2. Germline loops: CDR1 LGHDT, CDR2 YNNKEL (reference sequence). The length of the CDR3 is 15 residues. The CDR3 bases are TGTGCCAGCAGCCAAGCTAGCGGGATTTCCTACGAGCAGTACTTC. Translated, it gives CASSQASGISYEQYF.

The chain combines TRBV3-1 (or the pseudogene TRBV3-2) with TRBJ1-1, with 9 bases that match TRBD1. The J segment lost 3 bases and the V segment lost 4 bases, leaving 9 bases of the junction unmatched. This CDR3 comprises 16 residues. The V gene's germline CDR1 is LGHDT and CDR2 YNNKEL (reference sequence). The CDR3 protein is CASSRTAGQGYTEAFF. In DNA form, the CDR3 reads TGTGCCAGCAGCCGTACTGCGGGACAGGGATACACTGAAGCTTTCTTT.

This chain joins TRBV21-1 and TRBJ2-4; TRBD2 was called by the table and not checked on the DNA. TRBV21-1 is reported as a pseudogene. The length of the CDR3 is 15 residues. This CDR3 is CASSKETLTKNIQYF. DNA of the CDR3: TGTGCCAGCAGCAAGGAGACCCTAACCAAAAACATTCAGTACTTC.

The V call is TRBV6-6, the J call TRBJ2-1; unclear D gene. V was clipped by 2 bases and J by 5 bases, with 4 bases between them. CDR1 and CDR2 from the germline V gene are MNHNY and SVGAGI (reference sequence). This CDR3 is 12 amino acids long. In DNA form, the CDR3 reads TGTGCCAGCAGTTACCAAAACAATGAGCAGTTCTTC. Translation: CASSYQNNEQFF.

V usage is TRBV6-6 and J usage is TRBJ1-1; 9 nucleotides line up with TRBD1. V lost 6 bases to trimming and J lost 7 bases; unmatched junction nucleotides: 3. In germline, CDR1 is MNHNY, CDR2 SVGAGI (reference sequence). CDR3 size: 12 residues. CDR3 nucleotides: TGTGCCAGCAGACTGACAGGGGGTGAAGCTTTCTTT. Its protein is CASRLTGGEAFF.

This sequence joins TRBV30 and TRBJ1-6; possible D gene TRBD1, 6 bases. Germline values: CDR1 GTSNPN, CDR2 SVGIG (reference sequence). V was trimmed by 3 bases and J by 9 bases, leaving 15 bases between them. This CDR3 has 14 amino acids. CDR3 DNA: TGTGCCTGGAGGACGGAAGGGGGAAGTTCACCCCTCCACTTT. Its translation is CAWRTEGGSSPLHF.